The 18 T cell receptor beta chains listed next were all sequenced from one sample in a study of T-cell reconstitution after alpha-beta-depleted transplantation in children. Construction of the TCRbeta library involved unique molecular identifiers. From the PCR reads, TCRdb called clonotypes with MiXCR, one entry per CDR3 protein. Among fewer than 550,000 distinct CDR3 sequences, about 16% were seen once, and the ten largest hold 25% to 30%. Here the sequenced sample was PBMCs, mostly from graft donor cells, taken 360 days after TCRalphabeta/CD19-depleted stem cell transplant. The receptors stem from a boy under two years old who had a stem cell transplant for Wiskott-Aldrich syndrome, so the T cells may come from the graft donor.

The chain couples TRBV14 to TRBJ1-4; no clear D. The CDR3 consists of 14 residues. Germline V CDR1 and CDR2: SGHDN, FVKESK. Trimming took 4 bases from V and 8 from J, leaving 14 bases between them. The CDR3 DNA reads TGTGCCAGCAGCCCGAGGACCGCGAGCGAAAAACTGTTTTTT. Amino acid sequence: CASSPRTASEKLFF.

The rearrangement uses TRBV14 and TRBJ1-4; the D is unclear. The CDR3 is 19 amino acids. Trimming took 2 bases from V and 0 from J, leaving 19 bases between them. Germline V gene data show CDR1 as SGHDN and CDR2 as FVKESK. The CDR3 DNA sequence: TGTGCCAGCAGCCAAAGGATTGGAGGGTTAGGCGCAACTAATGAAAAACTGTTTTTT. Amino acid sequence: CASSQRIGGLGATNEKLFF.

The rearrangement joins TRBV6-2 or TRBV6-3 to TRBJ2-7; 7 positions agree with TRBD1. Germline CDR1 reads MNHEY; CDR2 reads SVGEGT. With 6 bases clipped from V and 10 bases from J, the junction kept 12 bases outside the gene matches. The CDR3 contains 13 residues. This CDR3 is CASRRQGNYVQYF. CDR3 nucleotide sequence: TGTGCCAGCAGGCGACAGGGAAACTACGTCCAGTACTTC.

This clonotype has a count of ten or more. The V call is TRBV10-3, the J call TRBJ1-1, with 8 bases identical to TRBD1. Germline-derived CDR1 and CDR2 are ENHRY and SYGVKD. The V and J ends lost 6 bases and 3 bases, in that order; junction bases with no gene match: 9. This CDR3 has 15 residues. The CDR3 coding sequence is TGTGCCATCAGGAAGACAGGGGATCTTGACACTGAAGCTTTCTTT. This sequence encodes CAIRKTGDLDTEAFF.

The V gene is TRBV20-1, the J gene TRBJ2-3; TRBD2 might be the D (7 bases). Germline V lookup: CDR1 DFQATT, CDR2 SNEGSKA (reference sequence). The CDR3 covers 13 residues. The CDR3 coding sequence is TGCAGCCCTAGAGGGGGGGGCACAGATACGCAGTATTTT. It codes for CSPRGGGTDTQYF.

This clonotype occurred many times. The CDR3 is CSALDRLQETQYF. The CDR3 nucleotides read TGCAGCGCCCTCGACAGGTTACAAGAGACCCAGTACTTC. The V and J genes are TRBV29-1 and TRBJ2-5, with TRBD1 as a possible D gene (6 bases). Trimming cost V 7 bases and J 2 bases, with 14 bases left between them. The CDR3 covers 13 residues. Looked up from germline, CDR1 is SQVTM and CDR2 is ANQGSEA. Full variable domain (remainder filled in from reference TRBV29-1 and TRBJ2-5): SAVISQKPSRDICQRGTSLTIQCQVDSQVTMMFWYRQQPGQSLTLIATANQGSEATYESGFVIDKFPISRPNLTFSTLTVSNMSPEDSSIYLCSALDRLQETQYFGPGTRLLVL.

This clonotype was seen more than once but under ten times. This chain connects TRBV14 to TRBJ2-1; weak D call: TRBD1 (5 bases). The CDR3 covers 20 residues. The V end lost 0 bases, the J end lost 1 base, and 22 bases lay between the germline ends. In germline, CDR1 is SGHDN, CDR2 FVKESK. This CDR3 is CASSQDRAEGVRTSYNEQFF. The CDR3 DNA reads as TGTGCCAGCAGCCAAGATCGCGCAGAAGGGGTCAGAACGTCCTACAATGAGCAGTTCTTC.

This clonotype was observed many times. The J gene is TRBJ2-1, the V gene TRBV5-1; a weak D match, TRBD1 (5 bases). From germline, CDR1 is SGHRS and CDR2 YFSETQ. V gave up 0 bases and J gave up 6 bases, with 10 bases separating them. This CDR3 comprises 14 residues. CDR3 protein: CASSLGQSINEQFF. CDR3 nucleotide sequence: TGCGCCAGCAGCTTGGGACAGAGTATCAATGAGCAGTTCTTC.

In this sample, this clonotype turned up a few times. The rearrangement uses TRBV20-1 and TRBJ2-7, with D hard to call. The CDR3 covers 13 residues. V lost 0 bases and J 3 bases, leaving 9 bases between the germline ends. The germline CDR1 and CDR2 sequences are DFQATT and SNEGSKA (reference sequence). Written as DNA, the CDR3 is TGCAGTGCTAGAGAAGGCTTGTACTACGAGCAGTACTTC. Translation: CSAREGLYYEQYF.

This clonotype showed up many times. The gene calls are TRBV7-2 and TRBJ2-4; D is unresolved. V shed 1 base and J shed 2 bases, with 6 bases lying between them. Germline lookup yields CDR1 SGHTA and CDR2 FQGNSA. There are 14 residues in the CDR3. This chain's CDR3 is CASSLVWTKNIQYF. DNA of the CDR3: TGTGCCAGCAGCTTAGTCTGGACCAAAAACATTCAGTACTTC.

This clonotype was seen ten or more times. The V call is TRBV6-5, the J call TRBJ2-2; D gene unclear. Germline lookup yields CDR1 MNHEY and CDR2 SVGAGI. The CDR3 extends over 13 amino acids. With 2 bases removed from V and 3 bases from J, the gap between germline ends came to 4 bases. CDR3 DNA: TGTGCCAGCAGTTACGTCTACACCGGGGAGCTGTTTTTT. Amino acid sequence: CASSYVYTGELFF.

The CDR3: CASSESGTSVYNEQFF. The CDR3, as DNA: TGCGCCAGCAGTGAGTCGGGGACTAGCGTTTACAATGAGCAGTTCTTC. The rearrangement links TRBV10-2 to TRBJ2-1; 10 bases line up with TRBD2. CDR1 and CDR2 (germline): WSHSY, SAAADI. The CDR3 is 16 amino acids. Trimming at V came to 0 bases and at J to 4 bases, leaving 3 bases not matched to a gene.

V and J are TRBV4-1 and TRBJ1-2; D is unresolved. Germline CDR1 is MGHRA and CDR2 is YSYEKL. CDR3 length equals 15 residues. V gave up 1 base and J gave up 1 base, with 10 bases separating them. CDR3 sequence reads: CASSQVGRSNYGYTF. The CDR3 nucleotides read TGCGCCAGCAGCCAAGTGGGCAGGAGTAACTATGGCTACACCTTC.

A few counts support this clonotype. This chain joins TRBV12-3 or TRBV12-4 and TRBJ2-5; 10 nucleotides line up with TRBD2. The ends lost 2 bases at V and 4 bases at J; junction bases unmatched: 1. The CDR3 length is 14 residues. The CDR3 coding sequence is TGTGCCAGCAGTTTAATAGCGGGAGGAGAGACCCAGTACTTC. It yields the protein CASSLIAGGETQYF.

V and J are TRBV24-1 and TRBJ2-7; TRBD1 matches at 7 bases. The CDR3 covers 12 residues. Germline V lookup: CDR1 KGHDR, CDR2 SFDVKD. The junction had 6 bases not matched to a gene; V was cut back by 9 bases and J by 5 bases. The CDR3 reads CATEDRFNEQYF. CDR3 nucleotides: TGTGCCACCGAGGACAGGTTTAACGAGCAGTACTTC.

V usage is TRBV28 and J usage is TRBJ2-1; the D gene could be TRBD1 or TRBD2 (6 bases each). V was shortened by 8 bases and J by 0 bases, with 8 bases between the two germline ends. The length of the CDR3 is 13 residues. Looked up from germline, CDR1 is MDHEN and CDR2 is SYDVKM. The CDR3 sequence: CASGGLSYNEQFF. The CDR3 region has the DNA TGTGCCAGCGGGGGGCTCTCCTACAATGAGCAGTTCTTC.

V gene TRBV6-5 combines with J gene TRBJ2-1; tentative D call: TRBD1 (5 bases). V was trimmed by 5 bases and J by 7 bases, leaving 21 bases between them. The CDR3 consists of 16 residues. Germline-derived CDR1 and CDR2 are MNHEY and SVGAGI. CDR3 nucleotides: TGTGCCAGCAGTCATAGACCCCAGGGTGGTCAGAATGAGCAGTTCTTC. It yields the protein CASSHRPQGGQNEQFF.

This chain connects TRBV7-9 to TRBJ2-7; D is tentatively TRBD1 or TRBD2 (5 bases each). Trimming removed 2 bases at V and 6 bases at J, with 11 bases between. This CDR3 is 13 amino acids long. The germline CDR1 and CDR2 sequences are SEHNR and FQNEAQ (reference sequence). CDR3 DNA sequence: TGTGCCAGCAGCTTACTACTAGGGACCGAGCAGTACTTC. This gives the protein CASSLLLGTEQYF.